This T cell receptor (beta chain) was profiled in a study of T cell responses to AZD1222 COVID-19 vaccine. Broader study findings: Mostly white British, mostly female donors; authors suggested clonal diversity may be underestimated. The reported proportion of spike-specific TCRs targeting unmutated variant regions was nearly half.

The germline V gene has CDR1 MGHDK and CDR2 SYGVNS. The V and J ends lost 3 bases and 0 bases, in that order; junction bases with no gene match: 7. The CDR3 sequence is 18 residues long. Of note for this clone: Its antigen remains unknown.

TCRdb's table, derived via immunoSEQ multiplex PCR, lists solely in-frame clones and lacks some. The profile shows some 130,000 clones, around 86% of them singletons. This TCR came from an adult in good health. The specimen comprised peripheral blood, sampled on day 0 of AZD1222 vaccination. The chain couples TRBV25-1 to TRBJ1-4, with 10 bases that match TRBD1. The CDR3 bases are TGTGCCAGCAGTGATTGGCTAGGACAGGGGGCAACTAATGAAAAACTGTTTTTT. The encoded protein is CASSDWLGQGATNEKLFF.